This record looks at one T cell receptor (beta chain) sequence and its context. Its antigen is not identified. The CDR3 has 14 amino acids. In germline, CDR1 is ENHRY, CDR2 SYGVKD. Trimming took 6 bases from V and 12 from J; bases not matched to a gene: 10. This record belongs to a study of T cell responses to AZD1222 COVID-19 vaccine. General study results and limits: Among AZD1222 vaccinees, only six were seropositive at baseline. No repertoire was sampled before or during the peak T cell response, only after it. Most donors were white British, females outnumbered males, and clonal diversity was possibly underestimated.

Sequencing used immunoSEQ multiplex PCR; TCRdb keeps in-frame clones, though not all of them. The sample carries more than 250,000 clones, 85% to 95% recorded once. The input for sequencing was peripheral blood, taken on day 0 of AZD1222 vaccination. J is TRBJ2-1 and V is TRBV10-3, with 11 bases aligning to TRBD1. The sequence came from an adult in good health. The CDR3 sequence is CAIRKQGQGVSQFF. The CDR3 nucleotides read TGTGCCATCAGAAAACAGGGACAGGGGGTTTCGCAGTTCTTC.